This TCR beta chain stems from a study of blood T cell repertoires in COVID-19. Across the whole study: Whether acute or convalescent, the COVID-19 samples came from the United States, Italy and Spain. Sources were T cells, B-cell-depleted T cells, or PBMCs; the material itself was cDNA or gDNA.

This CDR3 is 15 amino acids long. Germline CDR1 and CDR2: SGHTA and FQGTGA. Trimming cost V 5 bases and J 0 bases, with 12 bases left between them. In the authors' methods: Scientists estimated how many nucleated cells there were by amplifying reference gene primers. The assay was immunoSEQ multiplex PCR, and TCRdb's table has in-frame clones only and misses some. V, J and clone size reflect that table, while D and trimming were determined from the DNA. Of over 100,000 clones in the sample, approximately 80% are singletons; the top ten hold roughly 3.4%. The sequencing sample was made of peripheral blood. This chain links TRBV7-3 with TRBJ2-3; D is unclear. The sequence came from a woman of 80 years or more with active or convalescent COVID-19. The CDR3, as DNA: TGTGCCAGCAGCGTCTACCTCTCTAGCACAGATACGCAGTATTTT. Residues: CASSVYLSSTDTQYF.